This T cell receptor beta chain was obtained from a study of T cell responses to AZD1222 COVID-19 vaccine. Study-wide points: Among the donors, most were white British and more were female, and clonal diversity was possibly underestimated.

Sequencing was performed with immunoSEQ multiplex PCR; in TCRdb, only in-frame clones are kept and a portion is missing. The repertoire holds around 210,000 clones, with around 94% as singletons. A note on this clone: Its specificity is unknown.

Germline V gene data show CDR1 as MGHDK and CDR2 as SYGVNS. The CDR3 is 14 residues long. Trimming left V 1 base short and J 9 bases short, with 13 bases between. Specimen: peripheral blood, collected 28 days after the second dose of the MenACWY control vaccine. The sequence derives from an adult who received the MenACWY meningococcal vaccine as a control. The rearrangement uses TRBV25-1 and TRBJ1-5, with D unclear. The CDR3 DNA reads as TGTGCCAGCAGTGAATTCGGGCAGAACCTGCCCCAGCATTTT. Translated, it gives CASSEFGQNLPQHF.